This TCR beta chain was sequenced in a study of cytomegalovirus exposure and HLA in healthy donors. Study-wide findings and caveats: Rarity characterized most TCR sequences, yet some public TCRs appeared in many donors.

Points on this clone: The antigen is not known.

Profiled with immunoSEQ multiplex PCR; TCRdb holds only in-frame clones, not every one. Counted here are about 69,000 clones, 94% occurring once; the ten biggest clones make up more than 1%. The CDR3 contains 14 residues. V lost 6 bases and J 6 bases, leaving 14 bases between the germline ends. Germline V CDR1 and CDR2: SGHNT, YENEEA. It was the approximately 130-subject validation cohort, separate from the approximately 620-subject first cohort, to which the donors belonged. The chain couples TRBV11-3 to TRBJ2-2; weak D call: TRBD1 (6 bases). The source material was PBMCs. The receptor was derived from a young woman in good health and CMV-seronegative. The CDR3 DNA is TGTGCCAGCAGTCCGTTGGGGGCGGCCGGGGAGCTGTTTTTT. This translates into CASSPLGAAGELFF. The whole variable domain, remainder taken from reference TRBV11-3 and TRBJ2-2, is EAGVVQSPRYKIIEKKQPVAFWCNPISGHNTLYWYLQNLGQGPELLIRYENEEAVDDSQLPKDRFSAERLKGVDSTLKIQPAELGDSAVYLCASSPLGAAGELFFGEGSRLTVL.